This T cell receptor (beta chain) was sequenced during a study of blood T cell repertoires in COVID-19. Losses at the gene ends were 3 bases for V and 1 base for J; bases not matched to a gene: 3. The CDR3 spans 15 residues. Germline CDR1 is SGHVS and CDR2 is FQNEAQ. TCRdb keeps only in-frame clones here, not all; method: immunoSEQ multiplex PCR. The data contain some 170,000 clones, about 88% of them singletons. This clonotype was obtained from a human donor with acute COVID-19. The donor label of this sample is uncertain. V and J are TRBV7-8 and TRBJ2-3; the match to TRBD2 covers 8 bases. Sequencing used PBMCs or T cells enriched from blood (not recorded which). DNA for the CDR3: TGTGCCAGCAGCTTGGGACTAGTCGGCACAGATACGCAGTATTTT. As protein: CASSLGLVGTDTQYF.